What follows are 19 T cell receptor beta chains derived from one specimen sequenced in a study of blood T cell repertoires in COVID-19. Here immunoSEQ multiplex PCR was the method, and the copy in TCRdb shows in-frame clones only, minus some. The sample lists 100,000 to 150,000 clones, approximately 81% occurring once. The sequencing input was peripheral blood. The receptors shown here come from a woman aged 25 to 39 who had recovered from COVID-19.

The J gene is TRBJ2-3, the V gene TRBV18, with unresolved D. The CDR3 sequence is 12 residues long. The germline V gene encodes CDR1 KGHSH and CDR2 LQKENI. Trimming shortened V by 3 bases and J by 2 bases, and 3 bases separated the two germline ends. CDR3 residues: CASSPNTDTQYF. CDR3 coding DNA: TGTGCCAGCTCACCCAACACAGATACGCAGTATTTT.

The genes are TRBV11-2 and TRBJ1-1, with 7 bases matching TRBD1. V shed 4 bases, J shed 9 bases, and the junction held 14 bases outside the gene matches. The germline V gene encodes CDR1 SGHAT and CDR2 FQNNGV. The CDR3 spans 15 residues. In DNA, the CDR3 is TGTGCCAGCAGCTCCCATACCCTATCGACAGGGAAAGCTTTCTTT. This gives the protein CASSSHTLSTGKAFF.

Worth noting for this clone: The identical CDR3 is also encoded by other nucleotide sequences in the sample. The J gene is TRBJ1-2, the V gene TRBV6-5; weak D call: TRBD1 (5 bases). This CDR3 has 13 amino acids. V lost 2 bases, J lost 2 bases, and 6 bases lay in between. The germline gives CDR1 MNHEY, CDR2 SVGAGI. DNA of the CDR3: TGTGCCAGCAGTTACGGGGGGAACTATGGCTACACCTTC. It specifies CASSYGGNYGYTF.

The V gene is TRBV6-1, the J gene TRBJ2-1, with 9 bases that match TRBD2. This CDR3 is 15 amino acids long. Germline V gives CDR1 MNHNS, CDR2 SASEGT. The V and J ends lost 0 bases and 7 bases, in that order; junction bases with no gene match: 4. The CDR3 reads CASSEARGGENEQFF. CDR3 DNA: TGTGCCAGCAGTGAAGCCCGCGGGGGGGAGAATGAGCAGTTCTTC.

Written as DNA, the CDR3 is TGTGCCAGCAGCTTAGCGAATGAGCAGTTCTTC. Its protein is CASSLANEQFF. The rearrangement uses TRBV13 and TRBJ2-1, with D unresolved. The length of the CDR3 is 11 residues. The V gene's germline CDR1 is PRHDT and CDR2 FYEKMQ (reference sequence). V was pared by 1 base and J by 7 bases, with 2 bases between.

The V and J genes are TRBV5-1 and TRBJ2-5; 10 bases are a match to TRBD2. Germline V gene data show CDR1 as SGHRS and CDR2 as YFSETQ. CDR3 length: 18 amino acids. V dropped 4 bases and J dropped 5; count of bases not matched to a gene: 17. CDR3 coding DNA: TGCGCCAGCAGCGACAGGGCGCGGCTAGCGGGGGACCTGGAGACCCAGTACTTC. It translates to CASSDRARLAGDLETQYF.

J is TRBJ2-7 and V is TRBV10-3; maybe TRBD1 (5 bases). In germline, CDR1 is ENHRY, CDR2 SYGVKD. The CDR3 covers 12 residues. V lost 3 bases and J 6 bases, leaving 9 bases between the germline ends. The DNA for the CDR3 is TGTGCCATCAGTGAAGGGGCGACCGAGCAGTACTTC. Encoded protein: CAISEGATEQYF.

The CDR3 bases are TGCAGCGTTGAGGCAGGGTCATACTGGGACTATGGCTACACCTTC. It encodes CSVEAGSYWDYGYTF. The chain has TRBV29-1 and TRBJ1-2; D is possibly TRBD1 (5 bases). With 3 bases removed from V and 3 bases from J, the gap between germline ends came to 17 bases. The CDR3 has 15 amino acids. Germline V gene sequence: CDR1 SQVTM, CDR2 ANQGSEA.

The rearrangement uses TRBV5-5 and TRBJ2-3; TRBD2 matches 8 bases. V was clipped by 2 bases and J by 5 bases; unmatched bases: 4. The CDR3 loop spans 14 amino acids. Germline V lookup: CDR1 SGHKS, CDR2 YYEKEE (reference sequence). This chain's CDR3 is CASSLAGVEDTQYF. The CDR3 DNA is TGTGCCAGCAGCTTAGCGGGAGTGGAAGATACGCAGTATTTT.

This clone was found once. The rearrangement joins TRBV5-1 to TRBJ1-2; D perhaps matches TRBD1 (5 bases). V dropped 0 bases and J dropped 5 bases, with 8 bases sitting between them. CDR1 is SGHRS and CDR2 is YFSETQ in the germline V gene. The CDR3 contains 13 residues. CDR3 bases: TGCGCCAGCAGCTTGGCAGGGCGTTATGGCTACACCTTC. Translated, it gives CASSLAGRYGYTF. Full variable domain (missing parts from reference TRBV5-1 and TRBJ1-2): KAGVTQTPRYLIKTRGQQVTLSCSPISGHRSVSWYQQTPGQGLQFLFEYFSETQRNKGNFPGRFSGRQFSNSRSEMNVSTLELGDSALYLCASSLAGRYGYTFGSGTRLTVV.

This rearrangement joins TRBV7-8 to TRBJ2-1, with D possibly matching TRBD2 (5 bases). Germline loops: CDR1 SGHVS, CDR2 FQNEAQ. Trimming took 9 bases from V and 4 from J, leaving 19 bases between them. The CDR3 runs 15 residues. The CDR3 loop reads CASHERLFTYNEQFF. Here the CDR3 DNA reads TGTGCCAGTCATGAGCGGCTTTTTACATACAATGAGCAGTTCTTC.

This clone appeared a few times. The chain joins TRBV7-9 to TRBJ1-1; no clear D gene. The CDR3 extends over 12 amino acids. Trimming stripped 5 bases from V and 4 bases from J, with 8 bases between. Germline CDR1 reads SEHNR; CDR2 reads FQNEAQ (reference sequence). The CDR3 DNA follows: TGTGCCAGCAGCCCCCGAGTCACTGAAGCTTTCTTT. Translating gives CASSPRVTEAFF.

The chain couples TRBV5-6 to TRBJ1-5, with 8 bases aligning to TRBD1. J was trimmed by 3 bases and V by 7 bases; bases with no gene match: 9. The CDR3 extends over 15 amino acids. From germline, CDR1 is SGHDT and CDR2 YYEEEE. This CDR3 reads CASSPQGGLNQPQHF. The CDR3 DNA is TGTGCCAGCTCCCCACAGGGGGGACTCAATCAGCCCCAGCATTTT.

The chain has TRBV2 and TRBJ1-2, with a possible D match to TRBD1 (6 bases). V was cut by 4 bases and J by 6 bases, with 15 bases left in between. The CDR3 is 14 residues long. Germline-derived CDR1 and CDR2 are SNHLY and FYNNEI. CDR3: CASSGKPGADGYTF. Here the CDR3 DNA reads TGTGCCAGCAGTGGTAAACCAGGGGCGGATGGCTACACCTTC.

CDR3 sequence: CASSSPSANYGYTF. The CDR3 DNA follows: TGTGCCAGCAGCTCTCCATCAGCTAACTATGGCTACACCTTC. The chain recombines TRBV5-4 with TRBJ1-2; the D is unclear. There are 14 residues in the CDR3. The V gene's germline CDR1 is SGHNT and CDR2 YYREEE (reference sequence). V was pared by 3 bases and J by 0 bases, with 9 bases between.

The chain couples TRBV9 to TRBJ2-1; 14 nucleotides align to TRBD2. CDR1 SGDLS and CDR2 YYNGEE come from the germline V gene. CDR3 length: 19 residues. Germline trimming cut 4 bases from V and 2 bases from J; bases unmatched to any gene: 11. The CDR3 loop reads CASSHRGTSGRWPYNEQFF. CDR3 nucleotide sequence: TGTGCCAGCAGCCACAGAGGGACTAGCGGGAGATGGCCCTACAATGAGCAGTTCTTC.

This clone was found a few times. J is TRBJ1-1 and V is TRBV10-1; unclear D gene. Trimming took 2 bases from V and 0 from J, leaving 4 bases between them. The CDR3 extends over 13 amino acids. The germline gives CDR1 WNHNN, CDR2 SYGVQD (reference sequence). Here the CDR3 reads CASSERLNTEAFF. In nucleotides, the CDR3 is TGCGCCAGCAGTGAGCGTTTGAACACTGAAGCTTTCTTT.

This clone was picked up one time. V usage is TRBV4-1 and J usage is TRBJ2-7; D might be TRBD2 (6 bases). The CDR3 has 15 residues. Per the germline V gene, CDR1 is MGHRA and CDR2 is YSYEKL. V lost 1 base, J lost 3 bases, and 13 bases lay in between. The CDR3, as DNA: TGCGCCAGCAGCCAAGCAGTATTGGAGGGCTACGAGCAGTACTTC. It translates to CASSQAVLEGYEQYF.

The chain employs TRBV6-5 and TRBJ1-1; the D gene is possibly TRBD1 (5 bases). V lost 0 bases, J lost 5 bases, and 10 bases lay in between. Germline V gene sequence: CDR1 MNHEY, CDR2 SVGAGI. The CDR3 totals 14 residues. The CDR3 coding sequence is TGTGCCAGCAGTTACTCGGGGCGACAGACTGAAGCTTTCTTT. The encoded protein is CASSYSGRQTEAFF.